This T cell receptor (beta chain) stems from a study of cytomegalovirus exposure and HLA in healthy donors. Study outcomes and limitations: Most subjects' HLA-A and HLA-B alleles were reportedly predicted from TCR beta sequences. Sequencing artifact likely explains a cluster of highly shared sequence variants.

The CDR3 length is 16 residues. Germline-derived CDR1 and CDR2 are SGHTA and FQGNSA. J lost 5 bases, V lost 1 base, and 8 bases had no gene match. This clone was observed a few times. No antigen is known for it. The PCR was carried out with 60 Vbeta primers and 13 Jbeta primers. Clones were read by immunoSEQ multiplex PCR, and TCRdb kept only the in-frame ones, dropping some. The sample lists some 71,000 clones, around 70% occurring once. This TCR came from a woman aged 45-65 years in good health and CMV-seropositive. The V gene is TRBV7-2, the J gene TRBJ2-4; 7 bases fit TRBD2. Source material: PBMCs. CDR3 DNA: TGTGCCAGCAGCTTAGGACTAGCCCTCCCGGAAAACATTCAGTACTTC. Translating gives CASSLGLALPENIQYF.